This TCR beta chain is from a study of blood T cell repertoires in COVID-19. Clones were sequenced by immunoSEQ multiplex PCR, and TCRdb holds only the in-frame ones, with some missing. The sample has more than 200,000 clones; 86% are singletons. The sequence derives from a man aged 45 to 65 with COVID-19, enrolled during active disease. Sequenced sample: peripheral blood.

The DNA of the CDR3 is TGTGCCAGCAGTCCCGGAGGGGAGGCCTACGAGCAGTACTTC. Amino acids: CASSPGGEAYEQYF. V and J are TRBV28 and TRBJ2-7; TRBD2 might be the D (6 bases). The CDR3 runs 14 residues. Per germline, CDR1 MDHEN and CDR2 SYDVKM. The V end lost 5 bases, the J end lost 2 bases, and 13 bases lay between the germline ends.